This entry lists 25 T cell receptor beta chains sequenced from one sample in a study of cytomegalovirus exposure and HLA in healthy donors. Primers: 60 Vbeta forward and 13 Jbeta reverse. This table comes from immunoSEQ multiplex PCR, and its TCRdb copy is limited to in-frame clones, with some not included. Found here are roughly 110,000 clones, less than 80% of them singletons; the top ten hold about 8%. The sample taken for sequencing was PBMCs. The origin of the receptors is a man in his thirties or forties in good health and CMV-seronegative.

CDR3: CASNDPRASGRTGELFF. CDR3 nucleotide sequence: TGTGCCAGCAATGACCCCAGGGCTAGCGGGAGGACCGGGGAGCTGTTTTTT. This chain uses TRBV28 with TRBJ2-2; 11 bases agree with TRBD2. V trimming: 7 bases; J trimming: 5 bases; junction bases outside the gene matches: 12. The V gene's germline CDR1 is MDHEN and CDR2 SYDVKM. This CDR3 spans 17 amino acids.

J is TRBJ2-4 and V is TRBV5-1, with 7 nucleotides matching TRBD1. The germline V gene encodes CDR1 SGHRS and CDR2 YFSETQ. The CDR3 consists of 15 residues. J was trimmed by 5 bases and V by 4 bases; bases with no gene match: 9. CDR3 sequence (DNA): TGCGCCAGCAGCCATGGGACAGCCCCCCAAAACATTCAGTACTTC. Translating gives CASSHGTAPQNIQYF.

The chain couples TRBV11-2 to TRBJ2-7, with 7 bases identical to TRBD2. V gave up 5 bases and J gave up 0 bases; unmatched junction bases: 16. Per germline, CDR1 SGHAT and CDR2 FQNNGV. The CDR3 is made up of 18 amino acids. This chain's CDR3 is CASSPIYLSGTSSYEQYF. For the CDR3, the DNA is TGTGCCAGCAGCCCCATTTATTTAAGCGGGACCAGCTCCTACGAGCAGTACTTC.

V gene TRBV27 combines with J gene TRBJ2-3; 8 bases align to TRBD2. The CDR3 loop spans 15 amino acids. V lost 7 bases to trimming and J lost 5 bases; unmatched junction nucleotides: 11. Per germline, CDR1 MNHEY and CDR2 SMNVEV (reference sequence). The CDR3 DNA is TGTGCCAGCACACCAGCGGGAGACTGGGGAGATACGCAGTATTTT. Its protein product is CASTPAGDWGDTQYF.

This rearrangement joins TRBV28 to TRBJ1-2, with 10 bases aligning to TRBD1. The CDR3 sequence is 14 residues long. CDR1 MDHEN and CDR2 SYDVKM come from the germline V gene. V trimming: 3 bases; J trimming: 8 bases; junction bases outside the gene matches: 6. DNA for the CDR3: TGTGCCAGCAGTTTGGGGGACAGGGGTCGCGGCTACACCTTC. Encoded protein: CASSLGDRGRGYTF.

This clone was detected only a few times. The genes are TRBV10-3 and TRBJ2-5; perhaps TRBD1 as D (5 bases). V was cut by 6 bases and J by 4 bases, with 18 bases left in between. Germline V gene sequence: CDR1 ENHRY, CDR2 SYGVKD. CDR3 length: 15 amino acids. The DNA for the CDR3 is TGTGCCATCAGCCGGAACCAGGGATCAGGAGAGACCCAGTACTTC. Protein: CAISRNQGSGETQYF.

This clone was seen only a few times. V gene TRBV30 combines with J gene TRBJ1-2; TRBD1 matches at 9 bases. CDR1 is GTSNPN, CDR2 SVGIG, per germline (reference sequence). The CDR3 runs to 15 residues. With 0 bases clipped from V and 6 bases from J, the junction kept 8 bases outside the gene matches. Here the CDR3 reads CAWSVGTGGVDGYTF. The CDR3 nucleotides read TGTGCCTGGAGTGTAGGAACAGGGGGCGTGGATGGCTACACCTTC.

The chain joins TRBV28 to TRBJ2-5, with 7 bases matching TRBD2. The germline CDR1 and CDR2 sequences are MDHEN and SYDVKM. The CDR3 covers 14 residues. After removal of 3 bases from V and 4 bases from J, the junction contained 5 bases not matched to a gene. In DNA form, the CDR3 reads TGTGCCAGCAGTTTCGGGGGGTCAGGAGAGACCCAGTACTTC. Protein: CASSFGGSGETQYF.

In this sample, this clone turned up once. The chain joins TRBV27 to TRBJ1-4, with 7 bases aligning to TRBD1. Germline lookup yields CDR1 MNHEY and CDR2 SMNVEV (reference sequence). The CDR3 totals 18 residues. J was trimmed by 7 bases and V by 2 bases; bases with no gene match: 16. The CDR3 spells CASSLRPDRMGEREKLFF. CDR3 nucleotides: TGTGCCAGCAGTTTAAGGCCGGACAGGATGGGGGAGCGTGAAAAACTGTTTTTT.

The rearrangement links TRBV6-4 to TRBJ2-7; 8 bases line up with TRBD2. The CDR3 is 18 residues long. The germline V gene has CDR1 MRHNA and CDR2 SNTAGT. V dropped 0 bases and J dropped 0; count of bases not matched to a gene: 10. In DNA form, the CDR3 reads TGTGCCAGCAGTGACTCGAGGTGGGTAGCGGGGAGCTCCTACGAGCAGTACTTC. This codes for CASSDSRWVAGSSYEQYF.

This sequence joins TRBV28 and TRBJ1-5; possibly TRBD1 for D (5 bases). This CDR3 contains 14 residues. Germline V gene sequence: CDR1 MDHEN, CDR2 SYDVKM. V lost 10 bases and J lost 5, with 18 bases in between. CDR3 amino acids: CATRTMGGHQPQHF. Here the CDR3 DNA reads TGTGCCACCCGAACTATGGGGGGTCATCAGCCCCAGCATTTT.

This chain links TRBV7-2 with TRBJ2-1, with 9 bases identical to TRBD2. The J segment lost 8 bases and the V segment lost 4 bases, leaving 9 bases of the junction unmatched. In germline, CDR1 is SGHTA, CDR2 FQGNSA. The length of the CDR3 is 15 residues. The CDR3 DNA sequence: TGTGCCAGCAGCTCCGGCGGGAGGGCCGGCTATGAGCAGTTCTTC. This codes for CASSSGGRAGYEQFF.

In this sample, this clone turned up once. V and J are TRBV9 and TRBJ2-1; 14 bases fit TRBD2. CDR3 size: 16 residues. V trimming: 4 bases; J trimming: 6 bases; junction bases outside the gene matches: 6. CDR1 is SGDLS and CDR2 is YYNGEE in the germline V gene. CDR3 sequence (DNA): TGTGCCAGCAGCTCGACTAGCGGGGGGGGATCCAATGAGCAGTTCTTC. It translates to CASSSTSGGGSNEQFF. Looking up the rest from reference TRBV9 and TRBJ2-1 gives the full variable domain: DSGVTQTPKHLITATGQRVTLRCSPRSGDLSVYWYQQSLDQGLQFLIQYYNGEERAKGNILERFSAQQFPDLHSELNLSSLELGDSALYFCASSSTSGGGSNEQFFGPGTRLTVL.

This clone came up once. CDR3 coding DNA: TGCGCCAGCAGCTCCTGGGACAGAGTCACAGATACGCAGTATTTT. Protein: CASSSWDRVTDTQYF. The chain is built from TRBV5-1 and TRBJ2-3; 7 bases line up with TRBD1. V was pared by 3 bases and J by 2 bases, with 6 bases of the junction left unmatched. The CDR3 is 15 residues long. Per the germline V gene, CDR1 is SGHRS and CDR2 is YFSETQ.

This chain links TRBV2 with TRBJ2-7; 8 bases fit TRBD2. This CDR3 region has 14 residues. Per the germline V gene, CDR1 is SNHLY and CDR2 is FYNNEI. V dropped 7 bases and J dropped 6; count of bases not matched to a gene: 11. The CDR3 coding sequence is TGTGCCAGCATGGTGAGCGGGAGTGCGGGCGAGCAGTACTTC. This gives the protein CASMVSGSAGEQYF.

The chain links TRBV6-6 to TRBJ2-7; 9 bases match TRBD1. Germline V lookup: CDR1 MNHNY, CDR2 SVGAGI (reference sequence). The trim removed 2 bases at V and 5 bases at J, leaving 4 bases unmatched. The CDR3 is made up of 14 amino acids. The CDR3 coding sequence is TGTGCCAGCAGTTACGTGGGACAGGGTCACGAGCAGTACTTC. This sequence encodes CASSYVGQGHEQYF.

This clone was seen once. The gene calls are TRBV9 and TRBJ2-3; TRBD2 agrees at 15 bases. The CDR3 spans 16 residues. Germline assignment: CDR1 SGDLS and CDR2 YYNGEE. Trimming took 4 bases from V and 10 from J; bases not matched to a gene: 10. In DNA, the CDR3 is TGTGCCAGCAGCCCCGGGACTAGCGGGGGGTCAGGATCGCAGTATTTT. Its protein is CASSPGTSGGSGSQYF. The complete variable domain, with remaining parts taken from reference TRBV9 and TRBJ2-3, reads DSGVTQTPKHLITATGQRVTLRCSPRSGDLSVYWYQQSLDQGLQFLIQYYNGEERAKGNILERFSAQQFPDLHSELNLSSLELGDSALYFCASSPGTSGGSGSQYFGPGTRLTVL.

The chain couples TRBV19 to TRBJ1-4, with 10 positions matching TRBD1. Germline assignment: CDR1 LNHDA and CDR2 SQIVND (reference sequence). The CDR3 is made up of 16 amino acids. The V and J ends lost 8 bases and 0 bases, in that order; junction bases with no gene match: 6. CDR3 loop: CASSPGTGATNEKLFF. The CDR3 nucleotides read TGTGCCAGTTCACCCGGGACAGGGGCAACTAATGAAAAACTGTTTTTT.

V usage is TRBV11-3 and J usage is TRBJ1-1; D remains ambiguous. V was pared by 3 bases and J by 1 base, with 6 bases between. Germline V lookup: CDR1 SGHNT, CDR2 YENEEA. This CDR3 is built from 13 residues. The CDR3 sequence is CASSFSSNTEAFF. The CDR3 DNA reads as TGTGCCAGCAGCTTTAGTTCGAACACTGAAGCTTTCTTT.

In its sample, this clone was seen a few times. V gene TRBV19 combines with J gene TRBJ2-5; 12 bases are shared with TRBD2. Germline V CDR1 and CDR2: LNHDA, SQIVND (reference sequence). The ends lost 4 bases at V and 3 bases at J; junction bases unmatched: 3. The length of the CDR3 is 15 residues. For the CDR3, the DNA is TGTGCCAGTAGTACCTGGACTAGCGGGAAAGAGACCCAGTACTTC. This gives the protein CASSTWTSGKETQYF.

This clone was detected only a few times. The chain employs TRBV9 and TRBJ1-3; D ambiguous. The CDR3 sequence is 16 residues long. Trimming took 3 bases from V and 0 from J, leaving 13 bases between them. The V gene's germline CDR1 is SGDLS and CDR2 YYNGEE. In DNA form, the CDR3 reads TGTGCCAGCAGCGCTCTCCCCTCGAGCTCTGGAAACACCATATATTTT. Residues: CASSALPSSSGNTIYF. Together with reference TRBV9 and TRBJ1-3, the CDR3 gives the full variable domain: DSGVTQTPKHLITATGQRVTLRCSPRSGDLSVYWYQQSLDQGLQFLIQYYNGEERAKGNILERFSAQQFPDLHSELNLSSLELGDSALYFCASSALPSSSGNTIYFGEGSWLTVV.

The V call is TRBV6-1, the J call TRBJ2-3; 11 positions match TRBD2. This CDR3 is built from 16 residues. Germline CDR1 MNHNS, CDR2 SASEGT. Trimming at V came to 1 base and at J to 6 bases, leaving 6 bases not matched to a gene. CDR3 DNA sequence: TGTGCCAGCAGTGAAGAGGTGGCTAGCGGGAGGGATACGCAGTATTTT. Amino acid sequence: CASSEEVASGRDTQYF.

This clone has more than one count but fewer than ten. V gene TRBV6-7 combines with J gene TRBJ1-2; 7 bases align to TRBD1. TRBV6-7 is labeled an ORF, and its function is uncertain. This CDR3 is built from 15 residues. The ends lost 5 bases at V and 1 base at J; junction bases unmatched: 7. For the CDR3, the DNA is TGTGCCAGCAGTGGGGGACAGTTAAATAACTATGGCTACACCTTC. It yields the protein CASSGGQLNNYGYTF.

The V and J genes are TRBV7-9 and TRBJ2-5, with D possibly TRBD2 on 6 matching bases. There are 18 residues in the CDR3. V lost 5 bases, J lost 1 base, and 23 bases lay in between. From germline, CDR1 is SEHNR and CDR2 FQNEAQ (reference sequence). Written as DNA, the CDR3 is TGTGCCAGCAGCGCGTTGCCGGGACTCAAGAGGGTCCAAGAGACCCAGTACTTC. As protein: CASSALPGLKRVQETQYF.

This chain links TRBV7-9 with TRBJ2-7; D is perhaps TRBD1 (6 bases). V shed 1 base and J shed 9 bases, with 10 bases lying between them. The CDR3 is made up of 12 amino acids. Per the germline V gene, CDR1 is SEHNR and CDR2 is FQNEAQ (reference sequence). CDR3 sequence reads: CASSLDRERQYF. The CDR3 DNA follows: TGTGCCAGCAGCTTAGACAGGGAACGGCAGTACTTC. Looking up the rest from reference TRBV7-9 and TRBJ2-7 gives the full variable domain: DTGVSQNPRHKITKRGQNVTFRCDPISEHNRLYWYRQTLGQGPEFLTYFQNEAQLEKSRLLSDRFSAERPKGSFSTLEIQRTEQGDSAMYLCASSLDRERQYFGPGTRLTVT.